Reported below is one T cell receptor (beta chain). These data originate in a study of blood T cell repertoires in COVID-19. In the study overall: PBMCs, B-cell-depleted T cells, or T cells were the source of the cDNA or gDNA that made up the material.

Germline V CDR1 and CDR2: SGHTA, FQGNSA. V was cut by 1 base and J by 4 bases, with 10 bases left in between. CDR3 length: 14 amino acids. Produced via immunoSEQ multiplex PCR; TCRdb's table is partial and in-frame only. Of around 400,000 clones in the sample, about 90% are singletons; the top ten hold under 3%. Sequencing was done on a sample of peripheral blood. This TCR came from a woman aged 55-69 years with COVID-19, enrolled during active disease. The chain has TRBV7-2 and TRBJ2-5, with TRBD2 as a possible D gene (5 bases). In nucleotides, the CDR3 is TGTGCCAGCAGCTTAGGGGGAGCACGAGAGACCCAGTACTTC. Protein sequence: CASSLGGARETQYF.